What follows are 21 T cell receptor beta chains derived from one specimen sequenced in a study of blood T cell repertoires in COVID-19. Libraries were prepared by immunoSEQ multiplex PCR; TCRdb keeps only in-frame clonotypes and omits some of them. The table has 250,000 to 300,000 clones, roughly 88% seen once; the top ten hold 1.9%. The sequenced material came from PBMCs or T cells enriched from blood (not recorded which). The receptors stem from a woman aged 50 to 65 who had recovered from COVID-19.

CDR3 loop: CASSRTGGDTEAFF. CDR3 nucleotide sequence: TGTGCCAGCAGCCGTACAGGGGGAGACACTGAAGCTTTCTTT. The chain couples TRBV5-4 to TRBJ1-1, with 8 bases that match TRBD1. The CDR3 length is 14 residues. J gave up 3 bases and V 4 bases, and 5 bases lay outside the gene matches. In germline, CDR1 is SGHNT, CDR2 YYREEE (reference sequence).

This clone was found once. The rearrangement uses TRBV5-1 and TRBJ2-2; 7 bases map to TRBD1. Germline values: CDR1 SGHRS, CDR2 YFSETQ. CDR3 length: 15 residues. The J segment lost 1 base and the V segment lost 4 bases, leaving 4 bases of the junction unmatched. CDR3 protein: CASSHGQVNTGELFF. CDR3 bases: TGCGCCAGCAGCCACGGACAGGTGAACACCGGGGAGCTGTTTTTT.

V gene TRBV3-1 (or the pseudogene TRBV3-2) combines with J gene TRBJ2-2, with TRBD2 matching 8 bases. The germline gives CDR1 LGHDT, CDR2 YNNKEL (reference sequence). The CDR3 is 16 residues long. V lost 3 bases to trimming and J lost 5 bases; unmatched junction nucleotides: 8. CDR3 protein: CASSHSGGGRTGELFF. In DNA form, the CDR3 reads TGTGCCAGCAGCCATTCGGGGGGCGGGAGGACCGGGGAGCTGTTTTTT.

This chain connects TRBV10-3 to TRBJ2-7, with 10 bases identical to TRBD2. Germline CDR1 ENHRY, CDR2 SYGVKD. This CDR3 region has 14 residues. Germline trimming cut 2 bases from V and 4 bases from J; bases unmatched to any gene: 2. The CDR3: CAISEGLAAYEQYF. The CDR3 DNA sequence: TGTGCCATCAGTGAGGGACTAGCGGCTTACGAGCAGTACTTC.

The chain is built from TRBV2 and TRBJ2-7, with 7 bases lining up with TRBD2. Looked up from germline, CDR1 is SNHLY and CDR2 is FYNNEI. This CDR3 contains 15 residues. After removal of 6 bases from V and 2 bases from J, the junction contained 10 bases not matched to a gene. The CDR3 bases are TGTGCCAGCAGCCCTCTCTCTAGCGGCACCTACGAGCAGTACTTC. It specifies CASSPLSSGTYEQYF.

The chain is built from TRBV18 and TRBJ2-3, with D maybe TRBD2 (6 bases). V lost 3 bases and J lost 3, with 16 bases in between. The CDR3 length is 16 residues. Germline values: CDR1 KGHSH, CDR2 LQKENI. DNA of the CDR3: TGTGCCAGCTCACCTGTTACTTTTGGAGGGACAGATACGCAGTATTTT. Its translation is CASSPVTFGGTDTQYF.

The CDR3 here is CASSPGQGHNQPQHF. CDR3 nucleotide sequence: TGTGCCAGCAGCCCAGGACAGGGCCATAATCAGCCCCAGCATTTT. This chain uses TRBV6-5 with TRBJ1-5, with 8 bases fitting TRBD1. CDR3 length equals 15 residues. Trimming at V came to 6 bases and at J to 4 bases, leaving 8 bases not matched to a gene. Germline V gene lookup returns CDR1 MNHEY and CDR2 SVGAGI.

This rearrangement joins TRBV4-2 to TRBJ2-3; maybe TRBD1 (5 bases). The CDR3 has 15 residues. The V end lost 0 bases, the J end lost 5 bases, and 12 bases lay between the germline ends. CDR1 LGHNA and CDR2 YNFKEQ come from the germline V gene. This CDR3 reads CASSQDLAREDTQYF. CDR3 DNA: TGTGCCAGCAGCCAAGATCTGGCCAGGGAAGATACGCAGTATTTT.

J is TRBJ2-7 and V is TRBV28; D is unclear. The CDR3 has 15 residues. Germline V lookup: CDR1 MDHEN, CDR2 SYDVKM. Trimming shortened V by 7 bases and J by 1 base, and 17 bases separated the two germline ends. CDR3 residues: CASNTDTFLSYEQYF. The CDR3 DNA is TGTGCCAGCAACACCGACACCTTCCTTTCCTACGAGCAGTACTTC.

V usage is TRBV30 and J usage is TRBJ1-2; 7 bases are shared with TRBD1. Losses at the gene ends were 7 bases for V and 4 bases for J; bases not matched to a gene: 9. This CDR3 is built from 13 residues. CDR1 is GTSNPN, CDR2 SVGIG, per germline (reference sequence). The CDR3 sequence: CASTGRNLYGYTF. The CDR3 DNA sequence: TGTGCCTCGACAGGGAGGAATCTCTATGGCTACACCTTC.

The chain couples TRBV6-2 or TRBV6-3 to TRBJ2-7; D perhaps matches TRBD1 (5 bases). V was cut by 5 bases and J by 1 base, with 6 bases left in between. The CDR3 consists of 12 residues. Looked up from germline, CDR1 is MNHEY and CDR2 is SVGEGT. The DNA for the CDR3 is TGTGCCAGCAGTGACAGTTCCTACGAGCAGTACTTC. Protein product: CASSDSSYEQYF.

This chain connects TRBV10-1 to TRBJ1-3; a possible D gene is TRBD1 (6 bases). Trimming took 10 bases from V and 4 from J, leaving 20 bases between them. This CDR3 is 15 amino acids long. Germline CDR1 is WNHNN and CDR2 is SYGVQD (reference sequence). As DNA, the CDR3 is TGCGCCACCAACTTCCGGGGGGCGCCGGGAAACACCATATATTTT. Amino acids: CATNFRGAPGNTIYF.

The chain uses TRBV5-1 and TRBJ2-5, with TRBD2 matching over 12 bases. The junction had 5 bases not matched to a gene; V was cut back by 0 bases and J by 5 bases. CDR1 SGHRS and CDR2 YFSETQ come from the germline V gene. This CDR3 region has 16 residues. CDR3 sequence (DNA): TGCGCCAGCAGCTTGGCCCCTACTAGCGGGAGGGAGACCCAGTACTTC. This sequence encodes CASSLAPTSGRETQYF.

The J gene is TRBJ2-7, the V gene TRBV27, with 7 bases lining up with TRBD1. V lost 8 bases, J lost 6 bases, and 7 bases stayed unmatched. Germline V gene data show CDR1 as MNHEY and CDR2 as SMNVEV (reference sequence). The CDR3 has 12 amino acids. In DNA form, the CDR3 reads TGTGCCAGCTCGGGACAGTCAGGCGAGCAGTACTTC. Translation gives CASSGQSGEQYF.

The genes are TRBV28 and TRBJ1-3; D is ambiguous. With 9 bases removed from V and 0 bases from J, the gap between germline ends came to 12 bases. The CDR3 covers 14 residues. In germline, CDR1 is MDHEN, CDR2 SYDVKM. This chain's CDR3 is CASTPGGSGNTIYF. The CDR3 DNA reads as TGTGCCAGTACCCCAGGAGGCTCTGGAAACACCATATATTTT.

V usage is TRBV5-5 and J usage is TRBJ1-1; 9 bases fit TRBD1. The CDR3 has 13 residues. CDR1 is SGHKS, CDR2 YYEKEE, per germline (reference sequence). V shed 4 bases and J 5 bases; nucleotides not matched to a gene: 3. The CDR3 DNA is TGTGCCAGCAGCGTGGACAGGGGAACTGAAGCTTTCTTT. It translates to CASSVDRGTEAFF.

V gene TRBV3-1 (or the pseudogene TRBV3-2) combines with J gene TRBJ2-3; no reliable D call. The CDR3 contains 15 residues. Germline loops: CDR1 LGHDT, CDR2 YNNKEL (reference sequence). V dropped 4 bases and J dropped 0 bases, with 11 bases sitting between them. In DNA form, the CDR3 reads TGTGCCAGCAGCCCCCCACTAAAGAGCACAGATACGCAGTATTTT. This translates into CASSPPLKSTDTQYF.

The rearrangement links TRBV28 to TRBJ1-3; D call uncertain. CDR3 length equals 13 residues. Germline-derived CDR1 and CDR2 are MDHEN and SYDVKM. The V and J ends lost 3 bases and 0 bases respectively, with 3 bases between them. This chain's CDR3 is CASSFSSGNTIYF. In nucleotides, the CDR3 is TGTGCCAGCAGTTTCAGCTCTGGAAACACCATATATTTT. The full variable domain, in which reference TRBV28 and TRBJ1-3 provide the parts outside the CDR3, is DVKVTQSSRYLVKRTGEKVFLECVQDMDHENMFWYRQDPGLGLRLIYFSYDVKMKEKGDIPEGYSVSREKKERFSLILESASTNQTSMYLCASSFSSGNTIYFGEGSWLTVV.

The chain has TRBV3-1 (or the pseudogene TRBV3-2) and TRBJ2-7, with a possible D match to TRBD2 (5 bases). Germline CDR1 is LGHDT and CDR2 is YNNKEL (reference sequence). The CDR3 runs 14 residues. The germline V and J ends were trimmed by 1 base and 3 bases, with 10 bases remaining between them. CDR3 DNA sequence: TGTGCCAGCAGCCAAGTCGGGGTTCTCTACGAGCAGTACTTC. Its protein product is CASSQVGVLYEQYF.

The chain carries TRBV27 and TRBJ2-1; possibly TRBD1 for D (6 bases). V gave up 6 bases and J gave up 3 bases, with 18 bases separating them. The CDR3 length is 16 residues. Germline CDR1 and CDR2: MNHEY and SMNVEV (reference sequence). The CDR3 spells CASSSRSRGGYNEQFF. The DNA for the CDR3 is TGTGCCAGCAGCTCCCGCTCGAGAGGGGGCTACAATGAGCAGTTCTTC.

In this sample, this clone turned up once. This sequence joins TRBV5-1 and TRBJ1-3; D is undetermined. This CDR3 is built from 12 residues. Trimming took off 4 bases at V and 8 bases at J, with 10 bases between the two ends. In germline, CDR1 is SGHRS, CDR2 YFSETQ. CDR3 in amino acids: CASSQDEDTIYF. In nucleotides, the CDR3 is TGCGCCAGCAGCCAAGATGAGGACACCATATATTTT. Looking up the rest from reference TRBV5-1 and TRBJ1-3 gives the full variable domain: KAGVTQTPRYLIKTRGQQVTLSCSPISGHRSVSWYQQTPGQGLQFLFEYFSETQRNKGNFPGRFSGRQFSNSRSEMNVSTLELGDSALYLCASSQDEDTIYFGEGSWLTVV.